These 15 T cell receptor beta chains share one sample of origin, sequenced in a study of graft-versus-host responses after intestinal transplantation. Some clones are missing from TCRdb's copy, which holds only in-frame ones; the method was immunoSEQ multiplex PCR. The sample lists 73,000 or so clones, 90% seen once, with 4% to 5% in the top ten. Antigen specificity for these receptors is unknown. Material: unstimulated CD8+ T cells sorted from spleen or lymph node cells, obtained before transplant. These receptors came from a human donor who was the organ donor for an intestinal transplant.

The chain joins TRBV28 to TRBJ1-5; D is undetermined. CDR3 length: 13 amino acids. Germline V gene data show CDR1 as MDHEN and CDR2 as SYDVKM. The V and J ends lost 5 bases and 5 bases respectively, with 10 bases between them. This CDR3 is CASSEGAHQPQHF. Here the CDR3 DNA reads TGTGCCAGCAGTGAGGGCGCACATCAGCCCCAGCATTTT.

The chain recombines TRBV6-5 with TRBJ2-3; no definite D call. V lost 7 bases, J lost 2 bases, and 10 bases lay in between. CDR1 is MNHEY, CDR2 SVGAGI, per germline. The CDR3 spans 13 residues. The CDR3 here is CASNRNPTDTQYF. CDR3 nucleotides: TGTGCCAGCAACAGAAATCCCACAGATACGCAGTATTTT.

The chain joins TRBV19 to TRBJ1-2, with D hard to call. There are 14 residues in the CDR3. The germline V gene encodes CDR1 LNHDA and CDR2 SQIVND (reference sequence). V lost 0 bases, J lost 4 bases, and 9 bases lay in between. CDR3 region: CASSIDLESYGYTF. CDR3 bases: TGTGCCAGTAGTATAGATCTTGAGAGCTATGGCTACACCTTC.

The chain recombines TRBV15 with TRBJ2-2; TRBD2 agrees at 14 bases. The CDR3 runs to 19 residues. Per germline, CDR1 LNHNV and CDR2 YYDKDF (reference sequence). V gave up 0 bases and J gave up 9 bases; unmatched junction bases: 12. The CDR3 DNA reads TGTGCCACCAGCAGAGATGGGGGACTAGCGGGGGCCAAGGGCCGGGAGCTGTTTTTT. It codes for CATSRDGGLAGAKGRELFF.

The chain carries TRBV19 and TRBJ1-1; D uncertain. V was trimmed by 5 bases and J by 3 bases, leaving 16 bases between them. The germline V gene has CDR1 LNHDA and CDR2 SQIVND (reference sequence). This CDR3 contains 15 residues. The CDR3: CASSGRGQNDTEAFF. The CDR3 region has the DNA TGTGCCAGTAGTGGTCGTGGGCAGAATGACACTGAAGCTTTCTTT.

CDR3 in amino acids: CASSSRPGTVQHF. CDR3 DNA: TGTGCCAGCAGCTCCAGACCCGGGACAGTCCAGCATTTT. This chain joins TRBV7-9 and TRBJ1-5; 7 bases are shared with TRBD1. This CDR3 comprises 13 residues. V shed 4 bases, J shed 12 bases, and the junction held 9 bases outside the gene matches. CDR1 SEHNR and CDR2 FQNEAQ come from the germline V gene (reference sequence).

CDR3 coding DNA: TGTGCCAGCAGCCTCGGCAATGAGCAGTTCTTC. Its protein product is CASSLGNEQFF. The chain links TRBV27 to TRBJ2-1; no reliable D call. Trimming left V 6 bases short and J 6 bases short, with 6 bases between. Germline loops: CDR1 MNHEY, CDR2 SMNVEV (reference sequence). The CDR3 is 11 amino acids.

The V gene is TRBV13, the J gene TRBJ2-1; D perhaps matches TRBD1 (5 bases). Germline-derived CDR1 and CDR2 are PRHDT and FYEKMQ (reference sequence). Trimming pared 4 bases from V and 3 bases from J, leaving 13 bases between. The CDR3 covers 15 residues. In DNA, the CDR3 is TGTGCCAGCAGCTCCCAGGGTTTACGCTACAATGAGCAGTTCTTC. Amino acid sequence: CASSSQGLRYNEQFF.

In this sample, this clone turned up once. This chain links TRBV28 with TRBJ1-1, with 7 bases that match TRBD1. V trimming: 5 bases; J trimming: 4 bases; junction bases outside the gene matches: 4. This CDR3 has 13 amino acids. CDR1 is MDHEN, CDR2 SYDVKM, per germline. Here the CDR3 reads CASSPTGVTEAFF. DNA of the CDR3: TGTGCCAGCAGTCCCACAGGGGTCACTGAAGCTTTCTTT.

The V and J genes are TRBV27 and TRBJ1-4; TRBD1 might be the D (5 bases). V shed 5 bases and J shed 7 bases, with 20 bases lying between them. Per the germline V gene, CDR1 is MNHEY and CDR2 is SMNVEV (reference sequence). This CDR3 contains 16 residues. The CDR3 region is CASSTRNRPRREKLFF. The CDR3 DNA sequence: TGTGCCAGCAGTACACGGAACAGGCCCCGGCGTGAAAAACTGTTTTTT.

V gene TRBV10-1 combines with J gene TRBJ2-3; TRBD2 matches 9 bases. V lost 2 bases, J lost 6 bases, and 6 bases stayed unmatched. The CDR3 sequence is 15 residues long. Germline CDR1 and CDR2: WNHNN and SYGVQD (reference sequence). DNA for the CDR3: TGCGCCAGCAGTGAGACTAGCGGGCGGGAGGATACGCAGTATTTT. It is translated as CASSETSGREDTQYF.

This rearrangement joins TRBV6-5 to TRBJ2-7; 7 bases match TRBD1. The J segment lost 7 bases and the V segment lost 6 bases, leaving 9 bases of the junction unmatched. CDR1 MNHEY and CDR2 SVGAGI come from the germline V gene. The CDR3 runs 13 residues. The chain's CDR3 is CASRPNRGQEQYV. The CDR3 DNA reads TGTGCCAGCAGACCTAACAGGGGTCAGGAGCAGTACGTC.

J is TRBJ1-2 and V is TRBV6-5; 9 nucleotides align to TRBD1. The CDR3 sequence is 15 residues long. V dropped 5 bases and J dropped 3; count of bases not matched to a gene: 7. Germline V gene data show CDR1 as MNHEY and CDR2 as SVGAGI. The CDR3 nucleotides are TGTGCCAGCAGTGTAACAGGGGGCGCGGACTATGGCTACACCTTC. It specifies CASSVTGGADYGYTF.

The rearrangement uses TRBV29-1 and TRBJ2-3, with a possible D match to TRBD2 (6 bases). The CDR3 extends over 18 amino acids. V was shortened by 0 bases and J by 3 bases, with 22 bases between the two germline ends. Germline values: CDR1 SQVTM, CDR2 ANQGSEA. CDR3 region: CSVEDQRRVGDWTDTQYF. The DNA for the CDR3 is TGCAGCGTTGAAGATCAGAGGAGGGTAGGTGATTGGACAGATACGCAGTATTTT.

The rearrangement joins TRBV6-1 to TRBJ2-1, with a weak D call TRBD1 (6 bases). Looked up from germline, CDR1 is MNHNS and CDR2 is SASEGT. Trimming stripped 2 bases from V and 6 bases from J, with 17 bases between. The CDR3 length is 16 residues. The CDR3 coding sequence is TGTGCCAGCAGTGAAATCCCCGGGACAAAGGTCAATGAGCAGTTCTTC. Translation gives CASSEIPGTKVNEQFF.